This entry lists 18 T cell receptor beta chains sequenced from one sample in a study of shared clonotypes between healthy human individuals. Profiling relied on immunoSEQ multiplex PCR, and the TCRdb table lists in-frame clones only, not all of them. The sample carries some 2.3 million clones, over 85% recorded once. The sample comprised naive CD4+ T cells from PBMCs. Subset here: CD45RA+ positively selected. The receptor source for this set is a man younger than 30 in good health. Some clones in this sample may be carry-over from other donors' samples.

V is TRBV18 and J is TRBJ1-2; 10 bases fit TRBD1. The CDR3 sequence is 15 residues long. Germline CDR1 and CDR2: KGHSH and LQKENI. J was trimmed by 6 bases and V by 7 bases; bases with no gene match: 11. CDR3 in DNA: TGTGCCAGCTTCCGAAATATCGGGACAGGGGATGGCTACACCTTC. As protein: CASFRNIGTGDGYTF.

In DNA, the CDR3 is TGTGCCAGCAGCTTAAGGCTAGCGGGCTTTAATGAGCAGTTCTTC. Translating it yields CASSLRLAGFNEQFF. The chain uses TRBV13 and TRBJ2-1; TRBD2 aligns across 8 bases. V trimming: 2 bases; J trimming: 7 bases; junction bases outside the gene matches: 7. Looked up from germline, CDR1 is PRHDT and CDR2 is FYEKMQ (reference sequence). The CDR3 runs 15 residues.

This clone occurred once. Other nucleotide sequences from this sample produce the same CDR3. The genes are TRBV19 and TRBJ1-2; D is unclear. Germline CDR1 is LNHDA and CDR2 is SQIVND (reference sequence). The CDR3 has 13 residues. V lost 1 base, J lost 5 bases, and 8 bases lay in between. CDR3 amino acids: CASSIVGSYGYTF. Written as DNA, the CDR3 is TGTGCCAGTAGTATAGTGGGGAGTTATGGCTACACCTTC.

The J gene is TRBJ2-7, the V gene TRBV7-2; 11 nucleotides match TRBD1. J was trimmed by 8 bases and V by 5 bases; bases with no gene match: 5. Germline CDR1 and CDR2: SGHTA and FQGNSA. CDR3 size: 13 residues. The CDR3 spells CASSGGTGGQQYF. The CDR3 nucleotides are TGTGCCAGCAGCGGAGGGACAGGGGGTCAGCAGTACTTC. Based on the CDR3 plus reference TRBV7-2 and TRBJ2-7, the full variable domain is GAGVSQSPSNKVTEKGKDVELRCDPISGHTALYWYRQSLGQGLEFLIYFQGNSAPDKSGLPSDRFSAERTGGSVSTLTIQRTQQEDSAVYLCASSGGTGGQQYFGPGTRLTVT.

This clone was detected a few times. The chain recombines TRBV29-1 with TRBJ1-1; D ambiguous. The CDR3 spans 14 residues. Trimming removed 5 bases from V and 2 bases from J, with 15 bases in between. From germline, CDR1 is SQVTM and CDR2 ANQGSEA. Here the CDR3 DNA reads TGCAGCGTTTTTGGGCTGACACGAAACACTGAAGCTTTCTTT. Its protein is CSVFGLTRNTEAFF.

With regard to this clone: The same CDR3 is also encoded by other DNA sequences in this sample. The CDR3 region is CASSPRDNYGYTF. Written as DNA, the CDR3 is TGTGCCAGCTCACCACGGGACAACTATGGCTACACCTTC. The V gene is TRBV18, the J gene TRBJ1-2; a weak D match, TRBD1 (5 bases). The CDR3 consists of 13 residues. Per the germline V gene, CDR1 is KGHSH and CDR2 is LQKENI. Deletions cut 1 base from V and 2 bases from J, with 5 bases between.

The gene calls are TRBV27 and TRBJ1-2; no clear D gene. Germline CDR1 and CDR2: MNHEY and SMNVEV (reference sequence). There are 13 residues in the CDR3. V was shortened by 5 bases and J by 2 bases, with 9 bases between the two germline ends. The CDR3 sequence is CASSPGPNYGYTF. CDR3 sequence (DNA): TGTGCCAGCAGTCCAGGCCCGAACTATGGCTACACCTTC.

This clone has a single count. The J gene is TRBJ2-7, the V gene TRBV19; no clear D. This CDR3 contains 14 residues. The V end was cut by 0 bases, the J end by 5 bases, with 11 bases between. CDR1 is LNHDA, CDR2 SQIVND, per germline (reference sequence). The DNA of the CDR3 is TGTGCCAGTAGTATAGATCAACACAACCACGAGCAGTACTTC. Protein product: CASSIDQHNHEQYF.

The chain recombines TRBV28 with TRBJ2-7; D is perhaps TRBD2 (5 bases). The length of the CDR3 is 13 residues. V was cut by 3 bases and J by 2 bases, with 8 bases left in between. The V gene's germline CDR1 is MDHEN and CDR2 SYDVKM. The CDR3 DNA reads TGTGCCAGCAGTTTGGACTTCGCCTACGAGCAGTACTTC. It encodes CASSLDFAYEQYF.

As for this clone: Relative to the germline gene, one junction end is altered; a read error may explain this. CDR3 amino acids: CASSPGSGPYGQYF. Here the CDR3 DNA reads TGTGCCAGCTCACCGGGGAGCGGACCGTACGGGCAGTACTTC. V gene TRBV18 combines with J gene TRBJ2-7, with D possibly TRBD2 on 5 matching bases. There are 14 residues in the CDR3. Germline V gene lookup returns CDR1 KGHSH and CDR2 LQKENI.

V usage is TRBV27 and J usage is TRBJ2-3; D is unclear. The V gene's germline CDR1 is MNHEY and CDR2 SMNVEV (reference sequence). The CDR3 runs 14 residues. V gave up 0 bases and J gave up 5 bases, with 9 bases separating them. The CDR3 DNA reads TGTGCCAGCAGTTTATCCTCAAGTCGAGATACGCAGTATTTT. Its translation is CASSLSSSRDTQYF.

The rearrangement links TRBV5-1 to TRBJ2-3, with no clear D. V gave up 2 bases and J gave up 2 bases, with 9 bases separating them. The CDR3 totals 14 residues. In germline, CDR1 is SGHRS, CDR2 YFSETQ. CDR3 coding DNA: TGCGCCAGCAGCTTCGACTCACTCACAGATACGCAGTATTTT. Its translation is CASSFDSLTDTQYF.

The gene calls are TRBV6-1 and TRBJ2-7; D unclear. Germline V gene sequence: CDR1 MNHNS, CDR2 SASEGT. With 2 bases removed from V and 3 bases from J, the gap between germline ends came to 8 bases. This CDR3 comprises 13 residues. CDR3 DNA sequence: TGTGCCAGCAGTGAACGACTGAACTACGAGCAGTACTTC. Amino acids: CASSERLNYEQYF.

This chain uses TRBV27 with TRBJ2-3, with 8 bases matching TRBD2. Germline V gene data show CDR1 as MNHEY and CDR2 as SMNVEV (reference sequence). V lost 4 bases and J lost 1; bases outside the gene matches: 10. This CDR3 has 17 amino acids. The CDR3 DNA sequence: TGTGCCAGCAGTTCCCCCCCCGGGGGGGTCCGCACAGATACGCAGTATTTT. The encoded protein is CASSSPPGGVRTDTQYF.

The sample holds one count of this clone. The CDR3 DNA follows: TGTGCCAGCAGTAGAGACGGACGGGGAAACTATGGCTACACCTTC. Translation gives CASSRDGRGNYGYTF. V gene TRBV6-1 combines with J gene TRBJ1-2; D remains unclear. Trimming took off 5 bases at V and 2 bases at J, with 15 bases between the two ends. The germline gives CDR1 MNHNS, CDR2 SASEGT. The CDR3 is made up of 15 amino acids.

This clone was detected once. The CDR3 reads CASSFQGTGTEAFF. The CDR3 nucleotides are TGTGCCAGCAGCTTCCAAGGCACGGGCACTGAAGCTTTCTTT. The rearrangement joins TRBV5-5 to TRBJ1-1; unclear D gene. From germline, CDR1 is SGHKS and CDR2 YYEKEE (reference sequence). V shed 2 bases and J shed 4 bases, with 12 bases lying between them. The CDR3 consists of 14 residues.

The rearrangement uses TRBV28 and TRBJ2-7; the D is unclear. Deletions cut 5 bases from V and 3 bases from J, with 5 bases between. The CDR3 has 11 residues. The germline CDR1 and CDR2 sequences are MDHEN and SYDVKM. The CDR3 DNA follows: TGTGCCAGCAGTACATTCTACGAGCAGTACTTC. It encodes CASSTFYEQYF.

A word on this clone: The sample contains more than one DNA sequence encoding this CDR3. V gene TRBV9 combines with J gene TRBJ2-7, with D perhaps assigned TRBD1 or TRBD2 (5 bases each). Trimming pared 2 bases from V and 2 bases from J, leaving 11 bases between. The CDR3 contains 14 residues. CDR1 and CDR2 from the germline V gene are SGDLS and YYNGEE. The CDR3, as DNA: TGTGCCAGCAGCGTCGGGACCACCCCCTACGAGCAGTACTTC. Protein product: CASSVGTTPYEQYF.